This TCR beta chain was identified in a study of blood T cell repertoires in COVID-19. V was clipped by 8 bases and J by 4 bases, with 15 bases between them. The CDR3 contains 14 residues. Germline V CDR1 and CDR2: MNHNY, SVGAGI (reference sequence). This table comes from immunoSEQ multiplex PCR, and its TCRdb copy is limited to in-frame clones, with some not included. The sample holds about 160,000 clones; 82% are singletons and the top ten take roughly 7%. Sample: peripheral blood. The clonotype comes from a woman in her thirties or forties with COVID-19, enrolled during active disease. This chain joins TRBV6-6 and TRBJ2-1; no clear D. The CDR3 here is CASGFGARYNEQFF. The CDR3 nucleotides read TGTGCCAGCGGTTTTGGTGCTAGGTACAATGAGCAGTTCTTC.